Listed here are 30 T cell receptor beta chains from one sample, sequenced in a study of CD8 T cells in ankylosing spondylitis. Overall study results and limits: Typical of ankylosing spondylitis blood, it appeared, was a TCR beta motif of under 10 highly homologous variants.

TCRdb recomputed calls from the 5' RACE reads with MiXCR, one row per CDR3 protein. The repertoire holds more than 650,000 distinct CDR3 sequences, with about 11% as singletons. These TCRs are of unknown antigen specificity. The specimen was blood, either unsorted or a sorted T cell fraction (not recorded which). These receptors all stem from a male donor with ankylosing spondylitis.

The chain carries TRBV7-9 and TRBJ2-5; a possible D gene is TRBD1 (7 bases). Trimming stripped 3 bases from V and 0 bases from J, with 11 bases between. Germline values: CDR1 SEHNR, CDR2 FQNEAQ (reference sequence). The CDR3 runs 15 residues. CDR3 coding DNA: TGTGCCAGCAGCTTCCGCGGGACAGACCAAGAGACCCAGTACTTC. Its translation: CASSFRGTDQETQYF.

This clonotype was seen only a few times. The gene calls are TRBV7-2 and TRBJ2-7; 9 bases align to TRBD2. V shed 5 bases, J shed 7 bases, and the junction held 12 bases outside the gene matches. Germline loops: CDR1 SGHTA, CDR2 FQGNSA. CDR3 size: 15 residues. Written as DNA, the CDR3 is TGTGCCAGCAGCCTCATGACTAGCGGCCTTACGGAGCAGTACTTC. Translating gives CASSLMTSGLTEQYF.

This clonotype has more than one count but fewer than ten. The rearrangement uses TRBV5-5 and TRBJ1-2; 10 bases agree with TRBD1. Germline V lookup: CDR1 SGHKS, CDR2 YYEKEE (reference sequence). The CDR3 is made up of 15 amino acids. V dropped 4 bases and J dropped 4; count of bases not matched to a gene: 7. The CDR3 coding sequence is TGTGCCAGCAGCGTTCCGGGACAGGGGATCTATGGCTACACCTTC. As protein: CASSVPGQGIYGYTF.

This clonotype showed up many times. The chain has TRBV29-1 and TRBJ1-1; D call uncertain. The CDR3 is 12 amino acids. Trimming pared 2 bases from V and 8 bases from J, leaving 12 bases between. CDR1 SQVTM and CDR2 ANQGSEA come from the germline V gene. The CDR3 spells CSVESTLGEAFF. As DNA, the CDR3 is TGCAGCGTTGAATCAACATTGGGAGAAGCTTTCTTT.

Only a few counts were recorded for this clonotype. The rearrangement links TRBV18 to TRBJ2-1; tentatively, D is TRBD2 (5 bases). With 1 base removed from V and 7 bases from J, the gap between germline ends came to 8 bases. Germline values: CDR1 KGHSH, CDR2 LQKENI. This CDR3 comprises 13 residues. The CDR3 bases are TGTGCCAGCTCACCACTACTAGGGAATGAGCAGTTCTTC. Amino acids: CASSPLLGNEQFF.

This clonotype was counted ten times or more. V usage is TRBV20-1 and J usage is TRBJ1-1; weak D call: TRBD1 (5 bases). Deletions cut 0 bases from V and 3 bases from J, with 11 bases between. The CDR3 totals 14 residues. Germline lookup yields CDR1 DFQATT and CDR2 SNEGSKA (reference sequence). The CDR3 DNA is TGCAGTGCTAGAGATTGGCGGGGCTACACTGAAGCTTTCTTT. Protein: CSARDWRGYTEAFF.

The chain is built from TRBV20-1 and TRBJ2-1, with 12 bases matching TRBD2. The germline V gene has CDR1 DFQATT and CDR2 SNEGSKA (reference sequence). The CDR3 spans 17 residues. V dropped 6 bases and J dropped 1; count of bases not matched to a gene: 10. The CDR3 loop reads CSAPLAGGRGSYNEQFF. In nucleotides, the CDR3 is TGCAGTGCGCCACTAGCGGGAGGCCGGGGGTCCTACAATGAGCAGTTCTTC.

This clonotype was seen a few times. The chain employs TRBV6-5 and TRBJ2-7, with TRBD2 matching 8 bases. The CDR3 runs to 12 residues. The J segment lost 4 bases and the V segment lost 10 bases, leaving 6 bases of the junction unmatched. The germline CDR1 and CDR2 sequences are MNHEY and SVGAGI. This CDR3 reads CATFGRGYEQYF. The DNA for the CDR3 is TGTGCCACCTTCGGGAGGGGTTACGAGCAGTACTTC.

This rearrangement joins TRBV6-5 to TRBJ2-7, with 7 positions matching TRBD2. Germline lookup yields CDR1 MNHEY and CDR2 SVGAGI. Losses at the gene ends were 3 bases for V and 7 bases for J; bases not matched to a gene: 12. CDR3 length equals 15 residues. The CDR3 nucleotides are TGTGCCAGCAGTTATCTCAGACTAGCAGCATCTGAGCAGTACTTC. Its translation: CASSYLRLAASEQYF.

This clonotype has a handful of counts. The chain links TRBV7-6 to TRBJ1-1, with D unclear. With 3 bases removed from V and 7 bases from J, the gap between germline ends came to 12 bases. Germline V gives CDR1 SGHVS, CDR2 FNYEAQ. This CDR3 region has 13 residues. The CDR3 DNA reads TGTGCCAGCAGCTTGGCCCGGGAGGGTGAAGCTTTCTTT. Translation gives CASSLAREGEAFF.

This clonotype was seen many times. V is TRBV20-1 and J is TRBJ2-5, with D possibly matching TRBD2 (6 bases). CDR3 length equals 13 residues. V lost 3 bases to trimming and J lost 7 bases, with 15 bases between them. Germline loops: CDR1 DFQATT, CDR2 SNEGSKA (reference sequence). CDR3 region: CSASWREGGTQYF. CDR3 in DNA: TGCAGTGCTAGTTGGAGGGAAGGAGGGACCCAGTACTTC.

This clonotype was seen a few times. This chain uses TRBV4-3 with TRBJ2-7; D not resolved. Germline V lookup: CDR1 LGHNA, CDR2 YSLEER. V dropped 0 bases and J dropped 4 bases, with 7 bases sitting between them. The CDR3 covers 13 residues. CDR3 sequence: CASSQEIGYEQYF. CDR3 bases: TGCGCCAGCAGCCAAGAGATAGGGTACGAGCAGTACTTC.

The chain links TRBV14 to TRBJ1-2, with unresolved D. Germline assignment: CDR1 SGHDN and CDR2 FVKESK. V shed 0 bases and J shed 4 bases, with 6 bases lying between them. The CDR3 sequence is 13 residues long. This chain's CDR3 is CASSQEFLYGYTF. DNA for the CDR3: TGTGCCAGCAGCCAAGAGTTCCTCTATGGCTACACCTTC.

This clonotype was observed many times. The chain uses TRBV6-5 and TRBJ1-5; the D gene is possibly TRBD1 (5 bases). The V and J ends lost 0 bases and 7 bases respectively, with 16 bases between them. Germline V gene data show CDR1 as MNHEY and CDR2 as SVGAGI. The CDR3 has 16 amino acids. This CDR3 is CASSYSAGDSGQPQHF. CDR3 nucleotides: TGTGCCAGCAGTTACTCGGCGGGGGACTCCGGGCAGCCCCAGCATTTT.

CDR3 DNA: TGCAGTGCTTTATTTGGAGGGGCCTATAATTCACCCCTCCACTTT. This gives the protein CSALFGGAYNSPLHF. The chain uses TRBV20-1 and TRBJ1-6; TRBD1 is a possible D gene (5 bases). Germline assignment: CDR1 DFQATT and CDR2 SNEGSKA (reference sequence). V was cut by 5 bases and J by 2 bases, with 13 bases left in between. This CDR3 comprises 15 residues.

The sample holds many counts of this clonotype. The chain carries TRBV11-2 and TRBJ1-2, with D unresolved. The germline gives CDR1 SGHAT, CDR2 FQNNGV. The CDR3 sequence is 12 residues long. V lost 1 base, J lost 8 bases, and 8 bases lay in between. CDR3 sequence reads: CASSLVGLGYTF. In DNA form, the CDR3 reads TGTGCCAGCAGCTTAGTAGGTTTGGGCTACACCTTC.

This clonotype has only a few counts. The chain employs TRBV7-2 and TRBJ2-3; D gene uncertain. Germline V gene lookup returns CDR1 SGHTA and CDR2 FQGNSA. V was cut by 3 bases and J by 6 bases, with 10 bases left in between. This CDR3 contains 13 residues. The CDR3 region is CASSFMVGDTQYF. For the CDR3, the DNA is TGTGCCAGCAGCTTTATGGTCGGGGATACGCAGTATTTT.

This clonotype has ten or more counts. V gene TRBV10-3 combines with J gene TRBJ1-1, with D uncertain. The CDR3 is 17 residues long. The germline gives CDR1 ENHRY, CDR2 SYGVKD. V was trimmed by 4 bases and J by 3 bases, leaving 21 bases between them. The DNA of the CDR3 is TGTGCCATCAGTGGGCCGCCCAATAAGCTAATGGACACTGAAGCTTTCTTT. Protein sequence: CAISGPPNKLMDTEAFF.

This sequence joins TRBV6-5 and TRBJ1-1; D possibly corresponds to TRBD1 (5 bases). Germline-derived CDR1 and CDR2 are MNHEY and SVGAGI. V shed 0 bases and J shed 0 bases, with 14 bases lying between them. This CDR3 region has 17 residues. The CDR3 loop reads CASSYSRGRWVNTEAFF. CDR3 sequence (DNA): TGTGCCAGCAGTTACTCGAGGGGCAGGTGGGTGAACACTGAAGCTTTCTTT.

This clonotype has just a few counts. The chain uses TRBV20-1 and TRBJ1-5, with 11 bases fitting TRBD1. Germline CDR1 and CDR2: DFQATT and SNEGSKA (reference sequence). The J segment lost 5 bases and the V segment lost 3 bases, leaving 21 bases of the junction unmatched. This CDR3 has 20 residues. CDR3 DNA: TGCAGTGCTAGGATTCCCTCCGGGACAGGGGGGACTAGCGGCTATCAGCCCCAGCATTTT. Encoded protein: CSARIPSGTGGTSGYQPQHF.

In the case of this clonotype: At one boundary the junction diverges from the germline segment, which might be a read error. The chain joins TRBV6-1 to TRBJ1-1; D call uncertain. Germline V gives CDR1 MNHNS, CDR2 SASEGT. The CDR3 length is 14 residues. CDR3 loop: CASSEVVGNTEAFF. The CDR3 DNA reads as TGTGCCAGCAGCGAAGTGGTTGGGAACACTGAAGCTTTCTTT.

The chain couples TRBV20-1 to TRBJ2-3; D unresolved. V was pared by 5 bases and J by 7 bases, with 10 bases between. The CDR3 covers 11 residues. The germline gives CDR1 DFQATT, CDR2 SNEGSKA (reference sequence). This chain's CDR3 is CSAPVEHTQYF. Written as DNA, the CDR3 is TGCAGTGCTCCAGTAGAGCATACGCAGTATTTT.

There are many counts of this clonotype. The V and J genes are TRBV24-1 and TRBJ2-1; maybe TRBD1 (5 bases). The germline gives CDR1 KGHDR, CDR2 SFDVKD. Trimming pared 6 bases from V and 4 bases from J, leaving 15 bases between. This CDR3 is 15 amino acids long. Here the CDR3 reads CATSQGQGWYNEQFF. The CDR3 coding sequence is TGTGCCACCAGTCAGGGTCAGGGATGGTACAATGAGCAGTTCTTC.

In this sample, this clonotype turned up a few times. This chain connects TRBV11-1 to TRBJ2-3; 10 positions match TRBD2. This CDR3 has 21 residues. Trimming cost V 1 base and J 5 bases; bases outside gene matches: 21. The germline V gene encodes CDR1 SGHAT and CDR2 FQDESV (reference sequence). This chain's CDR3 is CASSLDSVVFLLSGRRDTQYF. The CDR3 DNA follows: TGTGCCAGCAGCTTAGATTCGGTGGTTTTCCTTCTTAGCGGGAGGAGAGATACGCAGTATTTT.

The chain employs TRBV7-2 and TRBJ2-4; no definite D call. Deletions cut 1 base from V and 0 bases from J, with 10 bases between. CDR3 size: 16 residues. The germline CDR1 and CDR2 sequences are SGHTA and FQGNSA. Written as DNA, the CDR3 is TGTGCCAGCAGCTTAGGAGAACTACTAGCCAAAAACATTCAGTACTTC. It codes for CASSLGELLAKNIQYF. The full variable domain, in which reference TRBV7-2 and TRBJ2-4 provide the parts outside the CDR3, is GAGVSQSPSNKVTEKGKDVELRCDPISGHTALYWYRQSLGQGLEFLIYFQGNSAPDKSGLPSDRFSAERTGGSVSTLTIQRTQQEDSAVYLCASSLGELLAKNIQYFGAGTRLSVL.

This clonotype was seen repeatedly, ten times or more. Here the CDR3 reads CSVVHQAGGQFEQFF. In DNA, the CDR3 is TGCAGCGTTGTTCACCAAGCGGGAGGACAATTTGAGCAGTTCTTC. The genes are TRBV29-1 and TRBJ2-1; 9 bases match TRBD2. J lost 9 bases, V lost 4 bases, and 13 bases had no gene match. The CDR3 has 15 residues. Per germline, CDR1 SQVTM and CDR2 ANQGSEA.

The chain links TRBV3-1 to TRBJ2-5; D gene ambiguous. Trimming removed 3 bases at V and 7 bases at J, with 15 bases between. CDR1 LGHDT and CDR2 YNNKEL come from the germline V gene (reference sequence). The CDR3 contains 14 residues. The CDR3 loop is CASSHLTTTGTQYF. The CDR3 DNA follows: TGTGCCAGCAGCCATCTGACAACCACGGGGACCCAGTACTTC.

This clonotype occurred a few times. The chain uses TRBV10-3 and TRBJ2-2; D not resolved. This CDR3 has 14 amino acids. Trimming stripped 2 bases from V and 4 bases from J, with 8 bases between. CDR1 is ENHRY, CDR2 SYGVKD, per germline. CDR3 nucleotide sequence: TGTGCCATCAGTGAGCGCAGTGCCACCGGGGAGCTGTTTTTT. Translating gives CAISERSATGELFF.

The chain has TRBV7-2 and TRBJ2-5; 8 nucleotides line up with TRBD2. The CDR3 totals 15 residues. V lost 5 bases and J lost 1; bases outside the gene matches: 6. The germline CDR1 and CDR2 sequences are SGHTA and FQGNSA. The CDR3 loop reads CASSRSGGPQETQYF. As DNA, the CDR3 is TGTGCCAGCAGCAGAAGCGGGGGCCCCCAAGAGACCCAGTACTTC. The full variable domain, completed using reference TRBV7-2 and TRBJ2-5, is GAGVSQSPSNKVTEKGKDVELRCDPISGHTALYWYRQSLGQGLEFLIYFQGNSAPDKSGLPSDRFSAERTGGSVSTLTIQRTQQEDSAVYLCASSRSGGPQETQYFGPGTRLLVL.

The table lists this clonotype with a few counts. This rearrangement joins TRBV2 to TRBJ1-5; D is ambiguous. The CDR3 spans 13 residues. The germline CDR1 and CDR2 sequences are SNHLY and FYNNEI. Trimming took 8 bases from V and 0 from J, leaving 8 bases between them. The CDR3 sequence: CASEMDSNQPQHF. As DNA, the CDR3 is TGTGCCAGCGAGATGGATAGCAATCAGCCCCAGCATTTT.